Presented here are 25 T cell receptor beta chains from one specimen sequenced in a study of a mutant IDH1 vaccine in newly diagnosed glioma. Their specific antigens are unknown. Clones were sequenced by immunoSEQ multiplex PCR, and TCRdb holds only the in-frame ones, with some missing. This sample has about 51,000 clones, with roughly 73% found just once. Time point meaning: week 5, during vaccination. Mutant IDH1 20-mer peptide, at 300 ug, made up each vaccine dose, with topical imiquimod. The sequencing here drew on PBMCs, taken from a glioma patient whose treatment included an IDH1 peptide vaccine. The receptors were sampled from a middle-aged woman with glioma.

This sequence joins TRBV12-5 and TRBJ1-3, with a possible D match to TRBD1 (6 bases). Germline V gives CDR1 LGHNT, CDR2 FRNRAP. The CDR3 extends over 16 amino acids. V dropped 5 bases and J dropped 8 bases, with 22 bases sitting between them. The CDR3 spells CASGPPGHLARDTIYF. The CDR3 DNA follows: TGTGCTAGTGGTCCTCCGGGACACCTCGCCCGGGACACCATATATTTT.

This clone has only a few counts. The rearrangement links TRBV7-9 to TRBJ1-5; D ambiguous. Trimming shortened V by 3 bases and J by 7 bases, and 4 bases separated the two germline ends. CDR1 is SEHNR and CDR2 is FQNEAQ in the germline V gene (reference sequence). This CDR3 is 11 amino acids long. The CDR3, as DNA: TGTGCCAGCAGCTTTAGACAGCCCCAGCATTTT. Translated: CASSFRQPQHF.

The CDR3: CASSQDSGPANTGELFF. The CDR3 bases are TGCGCCAGCAGCCAAGATTCCGGACCCGCGAACACCGGGGAGCTGTTTTTT. This chain uses TRBV4-1 with TRBJ2-2; D uncertain. V gave up 0 bases and J gave up 0 bases, with 11 bases separating them. The CDR3 contains 17 residues. Germline V gene data show CDR1 as MGHRA and CDR2 as YSYEKL.

This clone has just one count. The rearrangement links TRBV18 to TRBJ2-7; 8 bases line up with TRBD1. V lost 3 bases and J lost 2; bases outside the gene matches: 6. CDR1 is KGHSH and CDR2 is LQKENI in the germline V gene. The CDR3 has 15 residues. The CDR3 DNA reads as TGTGCCAGCTCACCGGGGACAGGCGAAACCTACGAGCAGTACTTC. This codes for CASSPGTGETYEQYF.

The table lists this clone with a few counts. This CDR3 is CASSPTRRIDSNQPQHF. Written as DNA, the CDR3 is TGTGCCAGTAGTCCAACTCGACGGATCGATAGCAATCAGCCCCAGCATTTT. The gene calls are TRBV19 and TRBJ1-5, with unresolved D. CDR1 and CDR2 from the germline V gene are LNHDA and SQIVND (reference sequence). V was shortened by 5 bases and J by 0 bases, with 17 bases between the two germline ends. The CDR3 loop spans 17 amino acids.

The V gene is TRBV4-3, the J gene TRBJ1-2; no reliable D call. This CDR3 has 15 residues. Between the trimmed V and J ends, which lost 0 bases and 4 bases, there was a span of 12 bases. Germline-derived CDR1 and CDR2 are LGHNA and YSLEER. The CDR3 DNA follows: TGCGCCAGCAGCCAAGATCGGCCAGGCGCCTATGGCTACACCTTC. It codes for CASSQDRPGAYGYTF.

The V call is TRBV6-1, the J call TRBJ1-2; D unclear. Between the trimmed V and J ends, which lost 8 bases and 4 bases, there was a span of 17 bases. Germline V gene lookup returns CDR1 MNHNS and CDR2 SASEGT. The CDR3 has 14 amino acids. CDR3 in DNA: TGTGCCAGCCTCTCGGTCCAAGTCCTCTATGGCTACACCTTC. Protein sequence: CASLSVQVLYGYTF.

The chain employs TRBV18 and TRBJ2-2; 8 bases are shared with TRBD1. V lost 3 bases, J lost 0 bases, and 9 bases stayed unmatched. The V gene's germline CDR1 is KGHSH and CDR2 LQKENI. The CDR3 loop spans 18 amino acids. In DNA form, the CDR3 reads TGTGCCAGCTCACCTCTTCAGGGGGCTCCCTCGAACACCGGGGAGCTGTTTTTT. Its protein product is CASSPLQGAPSNTGELFF.

This clone was recorded a few times. J is TRBJ1-1 and V is TRBV5-6; D is possibly TRBD1 (5 bases). This CDR3 contains 13 residues. The V end was cut by 4 bases, the J end by 11 bases, with 18 bases between. Germline values: CDR1 SGHDT, CDR2 YYEEEE. In DNA form, the CDR3 reads TGTGCCAGCAGCCCTAACGGGGGAAGCTGGGCTTTCTTT. Protein: CASSPNGGSWAFF.

This sequence joins TRBV4-1 and TRBJ2-7; 8 positions agree with TRBD1. V shed 6 bases, J shed 5 bases, and the junction held 15 bases outside the gene matches. The CDR3 contains 16 residues. CDR1 and CDR2 from the germline V gene are MGHRA and YSYEKL. DNA of the CDR3: TGCGCCAGCAGGCAATGGGCTCAGGGGGCGGAGGACGAGCAGTACTTC. Its translation: CASRQWAQGAEDEQYF.

Concerning this clone itself: Other DNA variants within this sample encode the same CDR3. V is TRBV27 and J is TRBJ1-2; D is uncertain. The CDR3 totals 13 residues. Trimming stripped 3 bases from V and 1 base from J, with 6 bases between. Per the germline V gene, CDR1 is MNHEY and CDR2 is SMNVEV (reference sequence). The CDR3 DNA reads TGTGCCAGCAGTTTTGAGGGTAACTATGGCTACACCTTC. The encoded protein is CASSFEGNYGYTF.

The chain combines TRBV19 with TRBJ2-1, with TRBD2 identical over 12 bases. Germline V gives CDR1 LNHDA, CDR2 SQIVND (reference sequence). The CDR3 is 19 amino acids. V was pared by 4 bases and J by 6 bases, with 16 bases of the junction left unmatched. DNA of the CDR3: TGTGCCAGTAGTACCCGACTAGCGGGGGCTGCGACTCGTGGCAATGAGCAGTTCTTC. Its translation is CASSTRLAGAATRGNEQFF. Variable domain in full (rest from reference TRBV19 and TRBJ2-1): DGGITQSPKYLFRKEGQNVTLSCEQNLNHDAMYWYRQDPGQGLRLIYYSQIVNDFQKGDIAEGYSVSREKKESFPLTVTSAQKNPTAFYLCASSTRLAGAATRGNEQFFGPGTRLTVL.

This chain links TRBV9 with TRBJ1-3, with D uncertain. Germline V gives CDR1 SGDLS, CDR2 YYNGEE. The CDR3 runs 17 residues. The V end was cut by 3 bases, the J end by 5 bases, with 21 bases between. CDR3: CASSEDPRGGWRNTIYF. The CDR3 DNA is TGTGCCAGCAGCGAGGACCCCCGGGGAGGGTGGAGAAACACCATATATTTT.

This clone was recorded only once. J is TRBJ2-1 and V is TRBV2; 8 bases line up with TRBD2. Looked up from germline, CDR1 is SNHLY and CDR2 is FYNNEI. CDR3 size: 14 residues. Losses at the gene ends were 4 bases for V and 2 bases for J; bases not matched to a gene: 1. The CDR3 nucleotides read TGTGCCAGCAGTGTCGGGGGGGCCTACAATGAGCAGTTCTTC. Its translation is CASSVGGAYNEQFF.

The chain uses TRBV7-9 and TRBJ1-1; 12 nucleotides agree with TRBD1. The CDR3 consists of 14 residues. Germline CDR1 and CDR2: SEHNR and FQNEAQ (reference sequence). J lost 4 bases, V lost 6 bases, and 3 bases had no gene match. DNA for the CDR3: TGTGCCAGCAGTGGGACAGGGGGCCCCACTGAAGCTTTCTTT. Translation: CASSGTGGPTEAFF.

This clone was observed once. This chain uses TRBV6-1 with TRBJ2-5; D remains unclear. The CDR3 is made up of 12 amino acids. V was pared by 6 bases and J by 1 base, with 6 bases between. From germline, CDR1 is MNHNS and CDR2 SASEGT. CDR3 sequence reads: CASSRAQETQYF. The CDR3 nucleotides are TGTGCCAGCAGCCGGGCCCAAGAGACCCAGTACTTC.

V and J are TRBV21-1 and TRBJ1-1. TRBV21-1 is designated a pseudogene. The CDR3 has 15 amino acids. The CDR3 protein is CASNPRPGGRYGAFF. For the CDR3, the DNA is TGTGCCAGCAACCCTCGGCCGGGGGGGAGGTACGGAGCTTTCTTT.

The rearrangement links TRBV6-1 to TRBJ2-7; perhaps TRBD2 as D (6 bases). Trimming stripped 8 bases from V and 0 bases from J, with 17 bases between. Germline V gene lookup returns CDR1 MNHNS and CDR2 SASEGT. The CDR3 length is 15 residues. The CDR3 nucleotides are TGTGCCAGCCTGGACTATCGGACCCTCTCCTACGAGCAGTACTTC. It translates to CASLDYRTLSYEQYF.

The chain uses TRBV19 and TRBJ1-1; D uncertain. V was pared by 6 bases and J by 1 base, with 6 bases between. From germline, CDR1 is LNHDA and CDR2 SQIVND (reference sequence). The CDR3 contains 12 residues. This CDR3 is CASRWANTEAFF. In DNA, the CDR3 is TGTGCCAGTAGATGGGCGAACACTGAAGCTTTCTTT.

The V and J genes are TRBV2 and TRBJ2-1, with D hard to call. The V end lost 6 bases, the J end lost 8 bases, and 5 bases lay between the germline ends. The length of the CDR3 is 10 residues. Germline CDR1 SNHLY, CDR2 FYNNEI. CDR3 in amino acids: CASSLYEQFF. The CDR3 DNA reads TGTGCCAGCAGCCTCTATGAGCAGTTCTTC.

This chain links TRBV11-2 with TRBJ2-1, with a possible D match to TRBD2 (7 bases). The CDR3 runs 15 residues. CDR1 SGHAT and CDR2 FQNNGV come from the germline V gene. The V and J ends lost 5 bases and 4 bases respectively, with 15 bases between them. CDR3 residues: CASSPGGGAYNEQFF. The CDR3 DNA is TGTGCCAGCAGCCCCGGTGGGGGGGCTTACAATGAGCAGTTCTTC.

The chain joins TRBV4-2 to TRBJ2-7; the D is unclear. Germline V gene lookup returns CDR1 LGHNA and CDR2 YNFKEQ. The V and J ends lost 0 bases and 6 bases respectively, with 3 bases between them. The CDR3 consists of 11 residues. The CDR3: CASSQEVEQYF. The CDR3 bases are TGTGCCAGCAGCCAAGAGGTCGAGCAGTACTTC.

The chain recombines TRBV5-4 with TRBJ2-7, with TRBD1 identical over 8 bases. V was pared by 0 bases and J by 2 bases, with 1 base of the junction left unmatched. This CDR3 has 14 residues. Germline CDR1 and CDR2: SGHNT and YYREEE (reference sequence). This CDR3 is CASSLVQGAYEQYF. In DNA form, the CDR3 reads TGTGCCAGCAGCTTGGTACAGGGGGCCTACGAGCAGTACTTC.

V usage is TRBV7-2 and J usage is TRBJ2-2, with D unresolved. Germline V gene lookup returns CDR1 SGHTA and CDR2 FQGNSA. The V and J ends lost 3 bases and 0 bases respectively, with 5 bases between them. This CDR3 contains 14 residues. The CDR3 bases are TGTGCCAGCAGCTTCCAGCCGAACACCGGGGAGCTGTTTTTT. Translation: CASSFQPNTGELFF. The full variable domain, rest sourced from reference TRBV7-2 and TRBJ2-2, is GAGVSQSPSNKVTEKGKDVELRCDPISGHTALYWYRQSLGQGLEFLIYFQGNSAPDKSGLPSDRFSAERTGGSVSTLTIQRTQQEDSAVYLCASSFQPNTGELFFGEGSRLTVL.

The V call is TRBV7-3, the J call TRBJ1-5; D not resolved. This CDR3 has 13 amino acids. V lost 2 bases and J lost 4, with 6 bases in between. Germline lookup yields CDR1 SGHTA and CDR2 FQGTGA. The CDR3 loop is CASSLYENQPQHF. In DNA form, the CDR3 reads TGTGCCAGCAGCTTATATGAGAATCAGCCCCAGCATTTT. Based on the CDR3 plus reference TRBV7-3 and TRBJ1-5, the full variable domain is GAGVSQTPSNKVTEKGKYVELRCDPISGHTALYWYRQSLGQGPEFLIYFQGTGAADDSGLPNDRFFAVRPEGSVSTLKIQRTERGDSAVYLCASSLYENQPQHFGDGTRLSIL.